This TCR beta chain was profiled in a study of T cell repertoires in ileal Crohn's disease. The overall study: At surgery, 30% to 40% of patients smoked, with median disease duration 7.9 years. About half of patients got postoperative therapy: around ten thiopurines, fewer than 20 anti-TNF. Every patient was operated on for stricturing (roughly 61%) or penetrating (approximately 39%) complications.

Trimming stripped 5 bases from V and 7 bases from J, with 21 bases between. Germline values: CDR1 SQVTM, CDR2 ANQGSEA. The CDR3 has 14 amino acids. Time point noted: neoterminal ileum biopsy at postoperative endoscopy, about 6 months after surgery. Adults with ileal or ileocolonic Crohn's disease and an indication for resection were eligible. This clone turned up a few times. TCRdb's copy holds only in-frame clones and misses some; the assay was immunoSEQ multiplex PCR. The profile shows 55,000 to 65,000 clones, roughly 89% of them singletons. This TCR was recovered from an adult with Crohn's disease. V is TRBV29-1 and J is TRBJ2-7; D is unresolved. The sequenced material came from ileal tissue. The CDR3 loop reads CSVSQLPQFGEQYF. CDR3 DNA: TGCAGCGTTTCGCAACTACCGCAATTTGGGGAGCAGTACTTC.